The 9 T cell receptor beta chains below were found in one sample sequenced in a study of blood T cells in healthy people across ages. A J-beta primer mix and a sample-barcoded 5' primer were used in a second PCR of roughly 7 to 12 cycles. TCRdb called the 5' RACE reads again in MiXCR, with one record for every CDR3 protein. The repertoire holds fewer than 700,000 distinct CDR3 sequences, with 40% to 55% as singletons. Material: blood. The receptors were gathered from an elderly man in good health.

The chain links TRBV20-1 to TRBJ1-4; tentative D call: TRBD1 (6 bases). V dropped 1 base and J dropped 8 bases, with 11 bases sitting between them. This CDR3 has 13 amino acids. In germline, CDR1 is DFQATT, CDR2 SNEGSKA (reference sequence). CDR3 sequence: CSARGGGAEKLFF. As DNA, the CDR3 is TGCAGTGCTAGAGGCGGGGGCGCGGAAAAACTGTTTTTT.

The chain employs TRBV27 and TRBJ1-6; 7 bases agree with TRBD1. J was trimmed by 6 bases and V by 6 bases; bases with no gene match: 5. Germline-derived CDR1 and CDR2 are MNHEY and SMNVEV (reference sequence). This CDR3 region has 14 residues. The CDR3 loop is CASRQGLRNSPLHF. The CDR3 DNA sequence: TGTGCCAGCAGACAGGGGTTGCGTAATTCACCCCTCCACTTT.

This rearrangement joins TRBV5-1 to TRBJ2-7; 8 bases map to TRBD1. Trimming removed 4 bases from V and 1 base from J; junction bases left unmatched: 10. The length of the CDR3 is 16 residues. The V gene's germline CDR1 is SGHRS and CDR2 YFSETQ. The CDR3 reads CASSVSGGETSYEQYF. The CDR3 nucleotides are TGCGCCAGCAGCGTTTCAGGGGGCGAAACTTCCTACGAGCAGTACTTC.

A remark on this clonotype: The junction does not match germline at one end; this may be a read error. V and J are TRBV20-1 and TRBJ2-4; D could derive from TRBD1 or TRBD2 (6 bases each). The CDR3 runs 16 residues. CDR1 is DFQATT and CDR2 is SNEGSKA in the germline V gene (reference sequence). The DNA of the CDR3 is TGCGGTGCTAGGGGGGAGGCCGGAATAGCCAAAAACATTCAGTACTTC. It yields the protein CGARGEAGIAKNIQYF.

This clonotype has just a few counts. The CDR3 DNA follows: TGCAGCGTTGGCAGGGGCGTCTACGAGCAGTACTTC. Its protein product is CSVGRGVYEQYF. The rearrangement uses TRBV29-1 and TRBJ2-7; TRBD1 might be the D (6 bases). CDR1 SQVTM and CDR2 ANQGSEA come from the germline V gene. V lost 4 bases and J lost 3, with 10 bases in between. The CDR3 extends over 12 amino acids.

This clonotype was seen a single time. J is TRBJ2-3 and V is TRBV6-5, with D possibly being TRBD1 (6 bases). Per the germline V gene, CDR1 is MNHEY and CDR2 is SVGAGI. V was shortened by 6 bases and J by 4 bases, with 14 bases between the two germline ends. The CDR3 is made up of 14 amino acids. CDR3 in DNA: TGTGCCAGCAGAAGAGGGGGAACGTCAGATACGCAGTATTTT. It specifies CASRRGGTSDTQYF.

The chain couples TRBV6-2 or TRBV6-3 to TRBJ1-5; D gene uncertain. Trimming took 1 base from V and 4 from J, leaving 17 bases between them. Germline V gives CDR1 MNHEY, CDR2 SVGEGT. This CDR3 region has 17 residues. CDR3 residues: CASSYWTEGPQNQPQHF. The CDR3 nucleotides are TGTGCCAGCAGTTACTGGACCGAAGGACCACAAAATCAGCCCCAGCATTTT.

This clonotype appeared a few times. The gene calls are TRBV7-2 and TRBJ2-3; TRBD1 matches at 9 bases. This CDR3 comprises 15 residues. CDR1 and CDR2 (germline): SGHTA, FQGNSA. Trimming removed 5 bases from V and 1 base from J; junction bases left unmatched: 4. The CDR3 sequence: CASSQQGARTDTQYF. In DNA, the CDR3 is TGTGCCAGCAGCCAACAGGGGGCCCGCACAGATACGCAGTATTTT.

The chain uses TRBV7-2 and TRBJ2-4; 9 bases line up with TRBD1. The CDR3 loop spans 12 amino acids. The junction had 7 bases not matched to a gene; V was cut back by 4 bases and J by 15 bases. Germline-derived CDR1 and CDR2 are SGHTA and FQGNSA. The CDR3 loop reads CASSSMDRGLYF. The CDR3 region has the DNA TGTGCCAGCAGCTCAATGGACAGGGGTTTGTACTTC.